Presented here are 32 T cell receptor beta chains from one specimen sequenced in a study of blood T cell repertoires in COVID-19. Measured with immunoSEQ multiplex PCR; TCRdb has only the in-frame clones, and not every one. The sample includes about 50,000 clones, 86% of them seen just once. Sequencing input: peripheral blood. Receptors were obtained from a woman aged 55-69 years with acute or convalescent COVID-19.

The rearrangement links TRBV5-4 to TRBJ2-1, with 11 bases that match TRBD1. J was trimmed by 1 base and V by 2 bases; bases with no gene match: 11. Germline assignment: CDR1 SGHNT and CDR2 YYREEE (reference sequence). The CDR3 runs to 19 residues. The CDR3 sequence: CASSFTRTGGYKSYNEQFF. The CDR3 DNA follows: TGTGCCAGCAGCTTTACTAGGACAGGGGGCTACAAATCCTACAATGAGCAGTTCTTC.

The rearrangement joins TRBV5-6 to TRBJ2-3; 9 bases agree with TRBD2. The germline CDR1 and CDR2 sequences are SGHDT and YYEEEE. Germline trimming cut 1 base from V and 3 bases from J; bases unmatched to any gene: 6. This CDR3 spans 16 amino acids. CDR3 region: CASSLFAGGRTDTQYF. CDR3 nucleotides: TGTGCCAGCAGCTTGTTTGCGGGGGGGAGGACAGATACGCAGTATTTT. Full variable domain (remainder filled in from reference TRBV5-6 and TRBJ2-3): DAGVTQSPTHLIKTRGQQVTLRCSPKSGHDTVSWYQQALGQGPQFIFQYYEEEERQRGNFPDRFSGHQFPNYSSELNVNALLLGDSALYLCASSLFAGGRTDTQYFGPGTRLTVL.

This clone was found a few times. V is TRBV18 and J is TRBJ1-1; D unresolved. Germline loops: CDR1 KGHSH, CDR2 LQKENI. The germline V and J ends were trimmed by 4 bases and 5 bases, with 8 bases remaining between them. The CDR3 has 12 amino acids. CDR3: CASSLETTEAFF. The CDR3 DNA reads TGTGCCAGCTCACTTGAGACAACTGAAGCTTTCTTT.

This chain uses TRBV27 with TRBJ2-2; 10 bases fit TRBD2. From germline, CDR1 is MNHEY and CDR2 SMNVEV (reference sequence). The ends lost 2 bases at V and 7 bases at J; junction bases unmatched: 10. The CDR3 length is 17 residues. CDR3 coding DNA: TGTGCCAGCAGTTTAAGGGTTGCAGCGGGAGGGCGCGGGGAGCTGTTTTTT. Amino acid sequence: CASSLRVAAGGRGELFF.

The rearrangement uses TRBV9 and TRBJ2-3; weak D call: TRBD2 (5 bases). With 3 bases removed from V and 4 bases from J, the gap between germline ends came to 12 bases. Germline CDR1 is SGDLS and CDR2 is YYNGEE. The CDR3 has 14 residues. For the CDR3, the DNA is TGTGCCAGCAGCGCCCTCCTGGGAGCAGATACGCAGTATTTT. Encoded protein: CASSALLGADTQYF.

This clone was observed once. The V and J genes are TRBV5-4 and TRBJ1-2; TRBD1 is a possible D gene (6 bases). Germline assignment: CDR1 SGHNT and CDR2 YYREEE (reference sequence). The CDR3 is made up of 15 amino acids. V lost 1 base to trimming and J lost 7 bases, with 17 bases between them. The CDR3 spells CASSLSGGAIGGYTF. For the CDR3, the DNA is TGTGCCAGCAGCTTGAGCGGGGGCGCGATCGGTGGCTACACCTTC.

The chain recombines TRBV24-1 with TRBJ1-1, with 7 bases matching TRBD1. Germline CDR1 reads KGHDR; CDR2 reads SFDVKD. Unmatched junction bases numbered 4, after V lost 8 bases and J lost 2 bases. This CDR3 comprises 13 residues. The DNA of the CDR3 is TGTGCCACCACCAGGGGGTATAACACTGAAGCTTTCTTT. Its protein product is CATTRGYNTEAFF.

The chain has TRBV6-5 and TRBJ2-1; D call uncertain. Trimming removed 7 bases at V and 1 base at J, with 5 bases between. Germline V gene lookup returns CDR1 MNHEY and CDR2 SVGAGI. CDR3 length: 12 residues. The CDR3 is CASTLSYNEQFF. For the CDR3, the DNA is TGTGCCAGCACTCTATCCTACAATGAGCAGTTCTTC.

The CDR3 loop is CASSYTGNYGYTF. The CDR3 DNA follows: TGTGCCAGCAGTTACACAGGGAACTATGGCTACACCTTC. The chain joins TRBV27 to TRBJ1-2; D is possibly TRBD1 (6 bases). Trimming shortened V by 4 bases and J by 2 bases, and 8 bases separated the two germline ends. The CDR3 covers 13 residues. CDR1 and CDR2 (germline): MNHEY, SMNVEV (reference sequence).

A single count supports this clone. This chain links TRBV2 with TRBJ1-1; D is unclear. The germline V and J ends were trimmed by 6 bases and 4 bases, with 12 bases remaining between them. CDR1 SNHLY and CDR2 FYNNEI come from the germline V gene. The CDR3 is 13 amino acids. CDR3 residues: CASSPISGTEAFF. Written as DNA, the CDR3 is TGTGCCAGCAGCCCTATCTCGGGCACTGAAGCTTTCTTT.

This chain links TRBV2 with TRBJ2-7; TRBD1 is a possible D gene (5 bases). Germline assignment: CDR1 SNHLY and CDR2 FYNNEI. The germline V and J ends were trimmed by 6 bases and 0 bases, with 12 bases remaining between them. CDR3 length: 14 residues. CDR3 residues: CASRTVKTSYEQYF. The CDR3 DNA reads as TGTGCCAGCAGGACAGTCAAAACCTCCTACGAGCAGTACTTC.

The chain has TRBV29-1 and TRBJ2-3; 11 bases are a match to TRBD2. V lost 2 bases to trimming and J lost 6 bases; unmatched junction nucleotides: 7. This CDR3 region has 15 residues. Germline values: CDR1 SQVTM, CDR2 ANQGSEA. CDR3 sequence reads: CSVEFSGGVSDTQYF. The DNA of the CDR3 is TGCAGCGTTGAATTTAGCGGGGGGGTATCCGATACGCAGTATTTT.

This chain links TRBV6-1 with TRBJ2-6; 8 bases map to TRBD1. Trimming removed 3 bases from V and 4 bases from J; junction bases left unmatched: 2. CDR3 size: 15 residues. Germline values: CDR1 MNHNS, CDR2 SASEGT. CDR3 nucleotides: TGTGCCAGCAGTGACAGGGGGCCAGGGGCCAACGTCCTGACTTTC. Translation gives CASSDRGPGANVLTF.

The rearrangement uses TRBV19 and TRBJ1-1; TRBD1 aligns across 9 bases. Germline trimming cut 4 bases from V and 5 bases from J; bases unmatched to any gene: 8. The germline gives CDR1 LNHDA, CDR2 SQIVND (reference sequence). The CDR3 has 15 residues. The CDR3 spells CASSNTGTGLTEAFF. The CDR3 nucleotides read TGTGCCAGTAGTAACACCGGGACAGGGTTAACTGAAGCTTTCTTT.

The chain uses TRBV24-1 and TRBJ1-5; TRBD1 matches 7 bases. With V trimmed by 5 bases and J by 0 bases, 9 bases remained unmatched. Germline V gives CDR1 KGHDR, CDR2 SFDVKD. This CDR3 has 17 residues. This chain's CDR3 is CATSVKPGTASNQPQHF. For the CDR3, the DNA is TGTGCCACCAGTGTTAAGCCCGGGACAGCTAGCAATCAGCCCCAGCATTTT.

The genes are TRBV5-1 and TRBJ2-7, with TRBD1 identical over 11 bases. Germline CDR1 reads SGHRS; CDR2 reads YFSETQ. The CDR3 totals 15 residues. The junction had 5 bases not matched to a gene; V was cut back by 0 bases and J by 6 bases. The DNA of the CDR3 is TGCGCCAGCAGCTTGGATGGACAGGGGGCTTCCGAGCAGTACTTC. Protein: CASSLDGQGASEQYF.

This chain links TRBV5-1 with TRBJ2-1; no reliable D call. The CDR3 consists of 15 residues. The V gene's germline CDR1 is SGHRS and CDR2 YFSETQ. Deletions cut 0 bases from V and 0 bases from J, with 7 bases between. The CDR3 nucleotides are TGCGCCAGCAGCTTGGGAGGCTTCTCCTACAATGAGCAGTTCTTC. This codes for CASSLGGFSYNEQFF.

The chain employs TRBV18 and TRBJ2-3; 7 bases match TRBD2. Germline values: CDR1 KGHSH, CDR2 LQKENI. Germline trimming cut 3 bases from V and 5 bases from J; bases unmatched to any gene: 5. The CDR3 contains 14 residues. CDR3 bases: TGTGCCAGCTCACCGACTAGCAGAAAAGATACGCAGTATTTT. This sequence encodes CASSPTSRKDTQYF.

The chain carries TRBV18 and TRBJ1-1; TRBD1 might be the D (6 bases). Trimming took 3 bases from V and 1 from J, leaving 18 bases between them. The CDR3 length is 17 residues. The germline CDR1 and CDR2 sequences are KGHSH and LQKENI. The chain's CDR3 is CASSPGQLISENTEAFF. For the CDR3, the DNA is TGTGCCAGCTCACCCGGACAGTTGATCTCGGAGAACACTGAAGCTTTCTTT.

This clone appeared a single time. The chain links TRBV7-2 to TRBJ2-1; 11 bases agree with TRBD2. The CDR3 has 16 amino acids. The ends lost 3 bases at V and 6 bases at J; junction bases unmatched: 7. Germline V gene data show CDR1 as SGHTA and CDR2 as FQGNSA. The CDR3 sequence: CASSFVAGGPINEQFF. The CDR3 region has the DNA TGTGCCAGCAGCTTCGTAGCGGGGGGGCCCATCAATGAGCAGTTCTTC.

The chain carries TRBV7-9 and TRBJ2-1; 7 bases fit TRBD1. Germline trimming cut 3 bases from V and 4 bases from J; bases unmatched to any gene: 9. Germline V gene data show CDR1 as SEHNR and CDR2 as FQNEAQ (reference sequence). CDR3 length: 16 residues. Written as DNA, the CDR3 is TGTGCCAGCAGCTTTCTTCCGGGACAGAGTTACAATGAGCAGTTCTTC. This gives the protein CASSFLPGQSYNEQFF.

This clone was seen a single time. This chain joins TRBV9 and TRBJ1-1; D is perhaps TRBD1 (5 bases). The CDR3 is made up of 14 amino acids. V dropped 2 bases and J dropped 4 bases, with 12 bases sitting between them. The germline gives CDR1 SGDLS, CDR2 YYNGEE. CDR3 region: CASSVRFDSTEAFF. The CDR3 bases are TGTGCCAGCAGCGTTCGCTTTGACAGCACTGAAGCTTTCTTT. The complete variable domain, with remaining parts taken from reference TRBV9 and TRBJ1-1, reads DSGVTQTPKHLITATGQRVTLRCSPRSGDLSVYWYQQSLDQGLQFLIQYYNGEERAKGNILERFSAQQFPDLHSELNLSSLELGDSALYFCASSVRFDSTEAFFGQGTRLTVV.

This clone was recorded once. The chain has TRBV5-5 and TRBJ1-4, with TRBD1 identical over 8 bases. Germline CDR1 and CDR2: SGHKS and YYEKEE (reference sequence). This CDR3 is 15 amino acids long. Unmatched junction bases numbered 8, after V lost 2 bases and J lost 8 bases. CDR3: CASSLGRGLREKLFF. CDR3 sequence (DNA): TGTGCCAGCAGCTTAGGCAGGGGGCTTAGGGAAAAACTGTTTTTT. The complete variable domain, with remaining parts taken from reference TRBV5-5 and TRBJ1-4, reads DAGVTQSPTHLIKTRGQQVTLRCSPISGHKSVSWYQQVLGQGPQFIFQYYEKEERGRGNFPDRFSARQFPNYSSELNVNALLLGDSALYLCASSLGRGLREKLFFGSGTQLSVL.

This clone appeared a single time. This chain joins TRBV5-6 and TRBJ1-2; unclear D gene. CDR1 and CDR2 (germline): SGHDT, YYEEEE. The CDR3 loop spans 15 amino acids. The germline V and J ends were trimmed by 4 bases and 0 bases, with 13 bases remaining between them. CDR3 in amino acids: CASSLSGIPNYGYTF. The CDR3 DNA reads as TGTGCCAGCAGCCTGTCGGGGATACCTAACTATGGCTACACCTTC. Filled out from reference TRBV5-6 and TRBJ1-2, the complete variable domain reads DAGVTQSPTHLIKTRGQQVTLRCSPKSGHDTVSWYQQALGQGPQFIFQYYEEEERQRGNFPDRFSGHQFPNYSSELNVNALLLGDSALYLCASSLSGIPNYGYTFGSGTRLTVV.

This clone showed up just a few times. CDR3 bases: TGTGCCAGCAGCCAAGTCGCTTTACGCAGGCCGGTTAACTATGGCTACACCTTC. It specifies CASSQVALRRPVNYGYTF. The V call is TRBV3-1 (or the pseudogene TRBV3-2), the J call TRBJ1-2; D not resolved. V was cut by 1 base and J by 1 base, with 19 bases left in between. In germline, CDR1 is LGHDT, CDR2 YNNKEL (reference sequence). CDR3 size: 18 residues.

Here the CDR3 reads CASSQDLRFGFRTEAFF. DNA of the CDR3: TGTGCCAGCAGCCAAGATTTGAGGTTCGGGTTTCGCACTGAAGCTTTCTTT. This chain links TRBV4-2 with TRBJ1-1; no reliable D call. V lost 0 bases to trimming and J lost 4 bases, with 18 bases between them. Germline-derived CDR1 and CDR2 are LGHNA and YNFKEQ. This CDR3 spans 17 amino acids.

The rearrangement joins TRBV27 to TRBJ1-2, with TRBD1 identical over 10 bases. This CDR3 contains 17 residues. V was pared by 7 bases and J by 6 bases, with 17 bases of the junction left unmatched. The germline CDR1 and CDR2 sequences are MNHEY and SMNVEV (reference sequence). The CDR3 sequence: CASTSRGTGTGEDGYTF. CDR3 bases: TGTGCCAGCACTTCAAGGGGGACAGGGACAGGGGAGGATGGCTACACCTTC.

The chain employs TRBV28 and TRBJ2-7; perhaps TRBD2 as D (7 bases). The CDR3 is 16 amino acids. CDR1 is MDHEN and CDR2 is SYDVKM in the germline V gene. Trimming removed 5 bases at V and 5 bases at J, with 22 bases between. The CDR3 nucleotides are TGTGCCAGCAGTGCTCCTCTAGGGGGAGGGCTAAACGAGCAGTACTTC. This codes for CASSAPLGGGLNEQYF.

The chain couples TRBV7-8 to TRBJ2-2, with D unresolved. The CDR3 has 15 residues. Germline CDR1 reads SGHVS; CDR2 reads FQNEAQ. Trimming took off 2 bases at V and 1 base at J, with 8 bases between the two ends. The CDR3 loop reads CASSLNSLNTGELFF. The CDR3 bases are TGTGCCAGCAGCTTAAACAGCTTGAACACCGGGGAGCTGTTTTTT.

The chain employs TRBV5-6 and TRBJ2-1; unclear D gene. The ends were cut back, 0 bases at V and 3 bases at J, with 16 bases in the middle. This CDR3 region has 17 residues. The germline CDR1 and CDR2 sequences are SGHDT and YYEEEE. In DNA, the CDR3 is TGTGCCAGCAGCTTGGCCCAGGCGACCCTCCTCTACAATGAGCAGTTCTTC. Translation: CASSLAQATLLYNEQFF.

This clone was seen a handful of times. The chain uses TRBV4-1 and TRBJ2-7; 7 positions agree with TRBD1. The CDR3 is 16 amino acids. Germline values: CDR1 MGHRA, CDR2 YSYEKL. V shed 0 bases and J 2 bases; nucleotides not matched to a gene: 7. Written as DNA, the CDR3 is TGCGCCAGCAGCCAAGAATTTAACAGGGGAGCCTACGAGCAGTACTTC. Encoded protein: CASSQEFNRGAYEQYF.

This clone came up once. The CDR3 region has the DNA TGTGCTAGTGGTTTGCCCTCAGGGTTGGGCACTGAAGCTTTCTTT. Translating it yields CASGLPSGLGTEAFF. V and J are TRBV12-5 and TRBJ1-1; tentatively, D is TRBD1 (5 bases). The CDR3 is 15 residues long. Germline V gene data show CDR1 as LGHNT and CDR2 as FRNRAP. The V end lost 2 bases, the J end lost 4 bases, and 14 bases lay between the germline ends.